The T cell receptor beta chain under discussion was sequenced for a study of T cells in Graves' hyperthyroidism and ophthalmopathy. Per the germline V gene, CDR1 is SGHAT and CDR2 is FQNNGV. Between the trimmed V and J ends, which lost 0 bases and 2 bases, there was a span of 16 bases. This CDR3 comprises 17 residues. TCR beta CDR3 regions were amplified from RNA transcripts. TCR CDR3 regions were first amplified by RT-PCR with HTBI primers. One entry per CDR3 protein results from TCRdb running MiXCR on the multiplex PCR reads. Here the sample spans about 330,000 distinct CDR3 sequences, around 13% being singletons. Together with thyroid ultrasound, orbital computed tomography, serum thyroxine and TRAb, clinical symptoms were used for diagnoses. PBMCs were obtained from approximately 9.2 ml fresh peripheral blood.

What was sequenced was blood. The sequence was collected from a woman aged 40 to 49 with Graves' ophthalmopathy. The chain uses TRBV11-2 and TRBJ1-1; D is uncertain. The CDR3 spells CASSLDPVYLLNTEAFF. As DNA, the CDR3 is TGTGCCAGCAGCTTAGATCCAGTTTACCTACTCAACACTGAAGCTTTCTTT.